The 19 T cell receptor beta chains below were found in one sample sequenced in a study of Graves' ophthalmopathy and Graves' hyperthyroidism. TCR beta CDR3 regions were amplified from RNA transcripts. A first-round RT-PCR used HTBI primers, followed by a second-round multiplex PCR. Via MiXCR, TCRdb re-called the multiplex PCR reads, giving one row per CDR3 protein. Among some 200,000 distinct CDR3 sequences listed, over 25% were seen once. Sample: peripheral blood. Every receptor here comes from a man aged 50 to 60 with Graves' ophthalmopathy.

The sample holds many counts of this clonotype. This chain uses TRBV5-1 with TRBJ1-1; D might be TRBD1 (6 bases). V gave up 3 bases and J gave up 4 bases, with 16 bases separating them. Germline V lookup: CDR1 SGHRS, CDR2 YFSETQ. The CDR3 runs 15 residues. The CDR3 DNA sequence: TGCGCCAGCAGCTCACAGGGTCACAGTAGCACTGAAGCTTTCTTT. Translated: CASSSQGHSSTEAFF.

In its sample, this clonotype was seen once. The V call is TRBV28, the J call TRBJ2-7; 8 bases fit TRBD1. The CDR3 is 14 residues long. Germline trimming cut 5 bases from V and 3 bases from J; bases unmatched to any gene: 6. Germline V CDR1 and CDR2: MDHEN, SYDVKM. The CDR3 sequence: CASSEFDRGYEQYF. The CDR3 bases are TGTGCCAGCAGTGAATTTGACAGGGGCTACGAGCAGTACTTC.

This clonotype was seen at least ten times. J is TRBJ2-7 and V is TRBV7-3; perhaps TRBD1 as D (5 bases). In germline, CDR1 is SGHTA, CDR2 FQGTGA. Trimming removed 7 bases at V and 6 bases at J, with 19 bases between. This CDR3 is built from 14 residues. CDR3 in DNA: TGTGCCAGCAACCCCGCCTCAGGTGGGGCCGAGCAGTACTTC. Translation gives CASNPASGGAEQYF.

This clonotype was detected ten times or more. The rearrangement uses TRBV4-3 and TRBJ2-5; D gene unclear. The CDR3 is 14 amino acids. The V gene's germline CDR1 is LGHNA and CDR2 YSLEER. The V end was cut by 1 base, the J end by 8 bases, with 14 bases between. The chain's CDR3 is CASSQGSRRETQYF. The CDR3, as DNA: TGCGCCAGCAGCCAAGGAAGTAGAAGGGAAACCCAGTACTTC.

At least ten counts were recorded for this clonotype. The V and J genes are TRBV6-5 and TRBJ1-5, with a possible D match to TRBD1 (5 bases). Germline CDR1 is MNHEY and CDR2 is SVGAGI. V lost 2 bases and J lost 7, with 12 bases in between. The CDR3 loop spans 14 amino acids. In DNA form, the CDR3 reads TGTGCCAGCAGTTACAGGGACCAAGGGCAGCCCCAGCATTTT. Residues: CASSYRDQGQPQHF.

The rearrangement uses TRBV27 and TRBJ2-7; the D gene could be TRBD1 or TRBD2 (5 bases each). Germline values: CDR1 MNHEY, CDR2 SMNVEV (reference sequence). This CDR3 has 14 amino acids. V was shortened by 0 bases and J by 6 bases, with 12 bases between the two germline ends. CDR3 nucleotide sequence: TGTGCCAGCAGTTTATCAGGGACCCGGAGCGAGCAGTACTTC. Its protein is CASSLSGTRSEQYF.

This clonotype was seen at least ten times. This rearrangement joins TRBV29-1 to TRBJ2-7; D not certain. This CDR3 is 12 amino acids long. Germline V CDR1 and CDR2: SQVTM, ANQGSEA. V was cut by 4 bases and J by 6 bases, with 13 bases left in between. CDR3 sequence (DNA): TGCAGCGTTGGAGGAATCTATGTCGAGCAGTACTTC. Its translation is CSVGGIYVEQYF.

This clonotype occurred many times. The V call is TRBV6-5, the J call TRBJ2-5; 8 bases fit TRBD2. The CDR3 runs 16 residues. The germline V gene encodes CDR1 MNHEY and CDR2 SVGAGI. The V segment lost 4 bases and the J segment 4 bases; nucleotides outside the gene matches: 11. Here the CDR3 DNA reads TGTGCCAGCAGTTTGGGACCCGCGGGAGGAAGAGAGACCCAGTACTTC. Its translation: CASSLGPAGGRETQYF.

This clonotype appeared a few times. The rearrangement joins TRBV28 to TRBJ1-3; maybe TRBD1 (6 bases). Germline V CDR1 and CDR2: MDHEN, SYDVKM. The V gene lost 8 bases and the J gene lost 0 bases, with 11 bases spanning the gap. This CDR3 has 14 residues. The CDR3, as DNA: TGTGCCAGCGCCCCGGACAGCTCTGGAAACACCATATATTTT. Translating it yields CASAPDSSGNTIYF.

At least ten counts were recorded for this clonotype. The chain joins TRBV12-3 or TRBV12-4 to TRBJ2-7; D might be TRBD1 or TRBD2, each matching 5 bases. With 3 bases removed from V and 5 bases from J, the gap between germline ends came to 11 bases. The CDR3 is made up of 13 amino acids. The CDR3 spells CASSFEGRHEQYF. DNA of the CDR3: TGTGCCAGCAGTTTCGAGGGGAGACACGAGCAGTACTTC.

This clonotype was seen repeatedly, ten times or more. The chain couples TRBV29-1 to TRBJ1-2; 7 bases fit TRBD1. V was clipped by 4 bases and J by 5 bases; unmatched bases: 7. The CDR3 sequence is 13 residues long. Germline values: CDR1 SQVTM, CDR2 ANQGSEA. CDR3 nucleotide sequence: TGCAGCGTTGGTGAGGGACAGATTTATGGCTACACCTTC. This gives the protein CSVGEGQIYGYTF.

This clonotype was seen repeatedly, ten times or more. A read error may account for a junction end that differs from germline. The V call is TRBV6-1, the J call TRBJ2-5; D unclear. This CDR3 has 15 amino acids. Germline loops: CDR1 MNHNS, CDR2 SASEGT. The CDR3, as DNA: TGTGCCAGTAGTGGAAGGCTCGGGTCGACAGAGACCCAGTACTTC. Its translation: CASSGRLGSTETQYF.

This clonotype was picked up a small number of times. The chain has TRBV6-5 and TRBJ2-5; possible D gene TRBD2, 5 bases. Trimming pared 0 bases from V and 0 bases from J, leaving 5 bases between. CDR1 is MNHEY, CDR2 SVGAGI, per germline. The CDR3 is 14 residues long. The DNA for the CDR3 is TGTGCCAGCAGTTACTCGGACTACCAAGAGACCCAGTACTTC. Translated: CASSYSDYQETQYF.

The rearrangement links TRBV5-1 to TRBJ2-7; maybe TRBD2 (5 bases). Germline CDR1 reads SGHRS; CDR2 reads YFSETQ. Deletions cut 5 bases from V and 5 bases from J, with 14 bases between. This CDR3 region has 13 residues. The CDR3 DNA reads TGCGCCAGCAGTGAGGGAGCAGGTGACGAGCAGTACTTC. Amino acid sequence: CASSEGAGDEQYF.

This clonotype was counted at least ten times. The genes are TRBV15 and TRBJ2-5; 7 nucleotides align to TRBD1. Trimming removed 0 bases from V and 1 base from J; junction bases left unmatched: 2. Germline values: CDR1 LNHNV, CDR2 YYDKDF (reference sequence). The length of the CDR3 is 15 residues. Here the CDR3 DNA reads TGTGCCACCAGCAGAGATCGGGACAGCCAAGAGACCCAGTACTTC. This translates into CATSRDRDSQETQYF.

Ten or more counts support this clonotype. This chain uses TRBV7-2 with TRBJ2-7; D is unclear. This CDR3 has 15 amino acids. V was trimmed by 5 bases and J by 3 bases, leaving 17 bases between them. Germline lookup yields CDR1 SGHTA and CDR2 FQGNSA. The CDR3 nucleotides are TGTGCCAGCAGCCCAGACGGCTATCAGATCTACGAGCAGTACTTC. Protein: CASSPDGYQIYEQYF. Together with reference TRBV7-2 and TRBJ2-7, the CDR3 gives the full variable domain: GAGVSQSPSNKVTEKGKDVELRCDPISGHTALYWYRQSLGQGLEFLIYFQGNSAPDKSGLPSDRFSAERTGGSVSTLTIQRTQQEDSAVYLCASSPDGYQIYEQYFGPGTRLTVT.

The rearrangement links TRBV20-1 to TRBJ1-1; D possibly corresponds to TRBD1 (5 bases). Trimming removed 6 bases at V and 0 bases at J, with 20 bases between. Per the germline V gene, CDR1 is DFQATT and CDR2 is SNEGSKA (reference sequence). The CDR3 has 16 amino acids. In nucleotides, the CDR3 is TGCAGTGCGACCCGGCGACAGTCGCTCCTGAACACTGAAGCTTTCTTT. Its protein is CSATRRQSLLNTEAFF.

This rearrangement joins TRBV18 to TRBJ1-3; no reliable D call. V was trimmed by 2 bases and J by 4 bases, leaving 18 bases between them. Germline-derived CDR1 and CDR2 are KGHSH and LQKENI. The CDR3 length is 17 residues. The CDR3 loop is CASSPLATVGSGNTIYF. CDR3 DNA sequence: TGTGCCAGCTCACCATTAGCGACGGTCGGTTCGGGAAACACCATATATTTT. Together with reference TRBV18 and TRBJ1-3, the CDR3 gives the full variable domain: NAGVMQNPRHLVRRRGQEARLRCSPMKGHSHVYWYRQLPEEGLKFMVYLQKENIIDESGMPKERFSAEFPKEGPSILRIQQVVRGDSAAYFCASSPLATVGSGNTIYFGEGSWLTVV.

The rearrangement uses TRBV6-2 or TRBV6-3 and TRBJ1-2; maybe TRBD1 (6 bases). There are 14 residues in the CDR3. V shed 6 bases and J shed 4 bases, with 15 bases lying between them. Germline V lookup: CDR1 MNHEY, CDR2 SVGEGT. CDR3 DNA: TGTGCCAGCAGCGACCGGGGGCAAGGCTATGGCTACACCTTC. Translating gives CASSDRGQGYGYTF.